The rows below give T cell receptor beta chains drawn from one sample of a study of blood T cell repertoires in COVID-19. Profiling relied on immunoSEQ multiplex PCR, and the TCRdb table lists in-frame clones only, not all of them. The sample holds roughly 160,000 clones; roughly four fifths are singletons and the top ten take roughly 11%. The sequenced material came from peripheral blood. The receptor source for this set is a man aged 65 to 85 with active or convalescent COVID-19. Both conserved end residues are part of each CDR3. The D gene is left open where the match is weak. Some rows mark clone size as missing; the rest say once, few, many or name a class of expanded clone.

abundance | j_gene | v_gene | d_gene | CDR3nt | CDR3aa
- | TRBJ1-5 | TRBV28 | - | TGTGCCAGCGCCTCGGGGGGCTATCAGCCCCAGCATTTT | CASASGGYQPQHF
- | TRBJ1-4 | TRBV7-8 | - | TGTGCCAGCAGCAAAAACCGGGACAAGGGTGAAAAACTGTTTTTT | CASSKNRDKGEKLFF
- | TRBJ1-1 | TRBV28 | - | TGTGCCAGCTACAGGATGAACACTGAAGCTTTCTTT | CASYRMNTEAFF
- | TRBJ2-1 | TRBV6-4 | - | TGTGCCAGCAGTGAGACCGGGCTAGCCTTAAAAATCAATGAGCAGTTCTTC | CASSETGLALKINEQFF
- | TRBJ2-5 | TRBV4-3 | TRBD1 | TGCGCCAGCAGCCAAGATGCGGGACAGGGGTTGTACTTC | CASSQDAGQGLYF
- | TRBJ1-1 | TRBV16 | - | TGTGCCAGCAGCCCAGGGGTAATGAACACTGAAGCTTTCTTT | CASSPGVMNTEAFF
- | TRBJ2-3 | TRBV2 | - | TGTGCCAGCAGGGGCGCGGGAACGAGCACAGATACGCAGTATTTT | CASRGAGTSTDTQYF
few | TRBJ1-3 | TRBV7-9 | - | TGTGCCAGCAGCTCCCAGGACTCCGGAAACACCATATATTTT | CASSSQDSGNTIYF
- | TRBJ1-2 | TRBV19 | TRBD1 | TGTGCCAGTAGTCCAACTTGGGACAGCCCGACTAACTATGGCTACACCTTC | CASSPTWDSPTNYGYTF
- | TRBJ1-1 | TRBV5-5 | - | TGTGCCAGCAGCTTGGTGGCAGGGGTGAACACTGAAGCTTTCTTT | CASSLVAGVNTEAFF
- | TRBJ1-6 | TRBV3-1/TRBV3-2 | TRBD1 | TGTGCCAGCAGGGCCCGGGACAGGGAGGGATCACCCCTCCACTTT | CASRARDREGSPLHF
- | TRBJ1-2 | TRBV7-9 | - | TGTGCCAGCAGCTCAGAGGCGTCTGAGAATGGCTACACCTTC | CASSSEASENGYTF
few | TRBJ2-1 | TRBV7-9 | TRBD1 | TGTGCCAGCAGCCCAAGGACAGGGGCACGCTCCTACAATGAGCAGTTCTTC | CASSPRTGARSYNEQFF
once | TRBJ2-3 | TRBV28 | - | TGTGCCAGCAGTAGCGGAAGCACAGATACGCAGTATTTT | CASSSGSTDTQYF
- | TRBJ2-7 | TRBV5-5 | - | TGTGCCAGCAGCCTGGCTGGAAGGGGCAACTACGAGCAGTACTTC | CASSLAGRGNYEQYF
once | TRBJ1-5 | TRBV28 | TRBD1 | TGTGCCAGCAGTCCGGACAGGGGGCATCAGCCCCAGCATTTT | CASSPDRGHQPQHF
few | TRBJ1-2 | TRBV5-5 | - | TGTGCCAGCAGCTTAGAGGCCCCTAGAGGCTATGGCTACACCTTC | CASSLEAPRGYGYTF
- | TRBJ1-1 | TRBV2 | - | TGTGCCAGCAGAGCCGGCCCGGGGAACACTGAAGCTTTCTTT | CASRAGPGNTEAFF
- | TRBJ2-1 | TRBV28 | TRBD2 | TGTGCCAGCCGATCCCCGGGAGGCTCCTACAATGAGCAGTTCTTC | CASRSPGGSYNEQFF
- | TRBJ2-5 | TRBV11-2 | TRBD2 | TGTGCCAGCAGCTTAGGGGTCTTTGGGACTAGCGGGGAAGAGACCCAGTACTTC | CASSLGVFGTSGEETQYF
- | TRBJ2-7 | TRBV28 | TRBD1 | TGTGCCAGCATCCGGGACAGGGGGCGCGAGCAGTACTTC | CASIRDRGREQYF
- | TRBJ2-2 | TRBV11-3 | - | TGTGCCAGCAGCTTACAGGGTGCCGGGGAGCTGTTTTTT | CASSLQGAGELFF
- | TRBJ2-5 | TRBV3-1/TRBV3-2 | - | TGTGCCAGCAGCGGAAGGGGAGAGACCCAGTACTTC | CASSGRGETQYF